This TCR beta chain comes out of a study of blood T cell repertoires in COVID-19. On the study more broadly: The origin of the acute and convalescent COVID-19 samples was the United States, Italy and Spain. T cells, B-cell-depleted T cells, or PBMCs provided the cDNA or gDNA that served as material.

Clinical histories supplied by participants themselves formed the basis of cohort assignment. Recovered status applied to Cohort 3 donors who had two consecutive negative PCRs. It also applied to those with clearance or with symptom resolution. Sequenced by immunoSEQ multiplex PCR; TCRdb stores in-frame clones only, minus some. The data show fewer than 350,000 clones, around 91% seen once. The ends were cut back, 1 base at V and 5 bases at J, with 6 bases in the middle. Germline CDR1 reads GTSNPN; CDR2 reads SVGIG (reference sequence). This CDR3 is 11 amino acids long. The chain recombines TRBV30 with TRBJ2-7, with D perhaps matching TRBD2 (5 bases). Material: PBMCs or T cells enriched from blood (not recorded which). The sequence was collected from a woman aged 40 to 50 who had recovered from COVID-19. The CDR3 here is CAWSAGDEQYF. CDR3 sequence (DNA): TGTGCCTGGAGTGCCGGGGACGAGCAGTACTTC.